The entry below gives a single TCR beta chain sequence along with its context. This sample is drawn from a study of CD8 T cells in acute hepatitis C reinfection. Per germline, CDR1 LGHNT and CDR2 FRNRAP. Trimming removed 3 bases at V and 0 bases at J, with 8 bases between. The CDR3 is 14 amino acids. The protocol was immunoSEQ multiplex PCR, while the TCRdb copy is restricted to in-frame clones and leaves out a portion. The sample records about 38,000 clones, 75% to 90% being singletons. Time point: naive CD8 control sorted from an acute-time-point sample. Surface staining used CD3, CD8 and CD45RO, with dead cells excluded.

The sequence derives from a woman aged 18-29 years who spontaneously cleared hepatitis C infection. Sequencing used naive CD8+ T cells from PBMCs. The gene calls are TRBV12-5 and TRBJ1-1, with a possible D match to TRBD1 (5 bases). The CDR3 loop reads CASGFGGVNTEAFF. CDR3 bases: TGTGCTAGTGGTTTCGGGGGGGTGAACACTGAAGCTTTCTTT.